This T cell receptor beta chain was recovered during a study of blood T cell repertoires in COVID-19. V lost 4 bases to trimming and J lost 0 bases; unmatched junction nucleotides: 8. CDR1 and CDR2 from the germline V gene are ENHRY and SYGVKD. The CDR3 is 16 amino acids. Clones were sequenced by immunoSEQ multiplex PCR, and TCRdb holds only the in-frame ones, with some missing. This sample has some 190,000 clones, with around nine tenths found just once. This chain connects TRBV10-3 to TRBJ2-7; 8 nucleotides align to TRBD1. This clonotype was sampled from a man younger than 35 with active or convalescent COVID-19. The sequencing sample was made of peripheral blood. The CDR3 region is CAISAGQGKSSYEQYF. In DNA, the CDR3 is TGTGCCATCAGTGCAGGACAGGGTAAAAGCTCCTACGAGCAGTACTTC.